The clone carrying this T cell receptor beta chain was found many times. Its cognate antigen is unknown. These data come from a study of CD8+CD57+ T cells in acquired aplastic anemia. The CDR3 is made up of 16 amino acids. The V gene's germline CDR1 is LNHNV and CDR2 YYDKDF (reference sequence). V lost 0 bases, J lost 5 bases, and 13 bases lay in between. Genomic DNA constituted the template upon which TCR beta VDJ and CDR3 profiling was performed. TCRdb reprocessed the reads via MiXCR and lists one record per CDR3 protein. The sample holds approximately 270,000 distinct CDR3 sequences, approximately 56% seen once. Overall study results and limits: Some 29 shared CD8+ CDR3s appeared highly expressed within patients' immunodominant clones.

The chain recombines TRBV15 with TRBJ1-4, with D hard to call. Sequencing used sorted CD4+, CD8+, or CD8+CD57+ T cells (not recorded which) from PBMCs. The sequence was obtained from a human donor with severe aplastic anemia or a healthy control (not recorded which). This chain's CDR3 is CATSRELAERNEKLFF. CDR3 coding DNA: TGTGCCACCAGCAGAGAGTTGGCAGAAAGAAATGAAAAACTGTTTTTT.